This TCR beta chain was profiled in a study of shared clonotypes between healthy human individuals. Authors' methods: There were no quality scores in the junction-only immunoSEQ sequences, so filtering differed. Libraries were prepared by immunoSEQ multiplex PCR; TCRdb keeps only in-frame clonotypes and omits some of them. V, J and clone size were drawn from that table, and D and trimming were deduced from the DNA. The table includes over 950,000 clones, roughly 77% detected once. J gave up 6 bases and V 1 base, and 8 bases lay outside the gene matches. This CDR3 is built from 16 residues. Germline V gene data show CDR1 as SGHAT and CDR2 as FQNNGV.

The receptor was derived from a young man in good health. Some clones in this sample may be carry-over from other donors' samples. The rearrangement links TRBV11-2 to TRBJ2-7; 11 bases map to TRBD2. Sequenced sample: memory CD4+ T cells from PBMCs. Subset defined: CD45RA-negative fraction. The CDR3 coding sequence is TGTGCCAGCAGCTTAGCTCTAGCGGGAGGAGGGGGCGAGCAGTACTTC. This encodes CASSLALAGGGGEQYF.